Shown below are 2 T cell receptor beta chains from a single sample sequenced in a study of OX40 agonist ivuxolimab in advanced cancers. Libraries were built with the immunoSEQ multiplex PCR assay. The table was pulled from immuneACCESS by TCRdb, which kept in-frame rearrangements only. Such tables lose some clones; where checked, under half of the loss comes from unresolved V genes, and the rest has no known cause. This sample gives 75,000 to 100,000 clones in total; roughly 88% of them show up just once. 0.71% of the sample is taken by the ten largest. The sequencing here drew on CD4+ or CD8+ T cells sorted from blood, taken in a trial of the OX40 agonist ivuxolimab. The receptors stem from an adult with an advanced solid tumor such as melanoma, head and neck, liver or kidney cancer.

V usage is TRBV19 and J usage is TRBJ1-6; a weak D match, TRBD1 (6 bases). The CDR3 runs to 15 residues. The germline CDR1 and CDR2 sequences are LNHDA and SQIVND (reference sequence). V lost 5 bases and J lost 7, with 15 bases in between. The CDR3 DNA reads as TGTGCCAGTAGTTGGGTCCAAGGGGGAAATTCACCCCTCCACTTT. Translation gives CASSWVQGGNSPLHF.

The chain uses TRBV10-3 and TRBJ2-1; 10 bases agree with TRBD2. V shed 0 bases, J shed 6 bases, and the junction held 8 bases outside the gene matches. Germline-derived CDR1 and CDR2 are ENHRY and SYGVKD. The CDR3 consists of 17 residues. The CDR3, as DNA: TGTGCCATCAGTGAGTCGAAGCTAGCGGGAGTTCCCAATGAGCAGTTCTTC. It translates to CAISESKLAGVPNEQFF.